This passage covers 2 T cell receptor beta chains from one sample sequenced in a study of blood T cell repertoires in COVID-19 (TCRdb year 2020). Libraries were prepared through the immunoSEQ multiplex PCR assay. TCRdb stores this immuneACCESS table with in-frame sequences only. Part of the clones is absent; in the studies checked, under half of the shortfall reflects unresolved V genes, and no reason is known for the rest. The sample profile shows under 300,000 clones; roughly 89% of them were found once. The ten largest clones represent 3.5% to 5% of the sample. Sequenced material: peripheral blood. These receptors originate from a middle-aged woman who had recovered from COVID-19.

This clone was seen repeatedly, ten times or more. The CDR3 coding sequence is TGCGCCAGCAGTCAAAACAGGGGGCGGGTTTCACCCCTCCACTTT. This sequence encodes CASSQNRGRVSPLHF. The rearrangement links TRBV23-1 to TRBJ1-6; TRBD1 matches 9 bases. TRBV23-1 is annotated as an ORF whose role is uncertain. The CDR3 runs to 15 residues. Germline trimming cut 2 bases from V and 9 bases from J; bases unmatched to any gene: 5.

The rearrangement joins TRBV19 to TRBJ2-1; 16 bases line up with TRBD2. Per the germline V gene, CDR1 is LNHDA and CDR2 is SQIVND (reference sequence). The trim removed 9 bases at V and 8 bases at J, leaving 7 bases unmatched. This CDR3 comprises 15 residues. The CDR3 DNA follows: TGTGCCAGCCGACCGGGACTAGCGGGGGGGTATGAGCAGTTCTTC. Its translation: CASRPGLAGGYEQFF.